The sequence of this T cell receptor (beta chain) was determined in a study of response to subunit inactivated influenza vaccine. TCRdb reanalysed the RT-PCR reads using MiXCR and keeps one entry per CDR3 protein. The sample holds roughly 500,000 distinct CDR3 sequences; roughly 23% are singletons and the top ten take approximately 3%. In its sample, this clonotype was seen many times. The CDR3 extends over 14 amino acids. CDR1 is LGHDT, CDR2 YNNKEL, per germline (reference sequence). V lost 1 base to trimming and J lost 2 bases, with 7 bases between them. The same data also contributed to another study, on T cells expressing NK-cell markers. This second study notes: TCR beta cDNA was made by 5'RACE template switching with UMIs. Cells sorted as CD3+CD56+NKG2C+, CD3+CD56+NKG2C- and CD3+CD56-NKG2C+ T cells supplied the TCR beta repertoires. Seven donors tested HCMV-seropositive and one tested seronegative among the eight sequenced. About 1.0-8% of CD8+ T cells in about 6 donors belonged to dominant NKG2C+ clonotypes. It is unclear if expanded NKG2C-expressing clones target HCMV antigens.

This clonotype was sampled from a man in his fifties who received an inactivated influenza vaccine. The chain carries TRBV3-1 and TRBJ2-3; the D is unclear. Material: CD4+ T cells sorted from PBMCs, obtained 11 to 12 days after vaccination. In DNA, the CDR3 is TGTGCCAGCAGCCAAGCGTCGAACACAGATACGCAGTATTTT. It translates to CASSQASNTDTQYF.